These 25 T cell receptor beta chains were sequenced from one sample in a study of T cell responses to AZD1222 COVID-19 vaccine. Profiling relied on immunoSEQ multiplex PCR, and the TCRdb table lists in-frame clones only, not all of them. The data contain fewer than 110,000 clones, about nine tenths of them singletons. The sample was peripheral blood, taken on day 0 of AZD1222 vaccination. The receptors come from an adult in good health.

The rearrangement uses TRBV18 and TRBJ2-1; TRBD1 might be the D (6 bases). Trimming cost V 6 bases and J 8 bases, with 14 bases left between them. Germline CDR1 and CDR2: KGHSH and LQKENI. This CDR3 is built from 13 residues. CDR3 region: CASSYRESDEQFF. In DNA, the CDR3 is TGTGCCAGCTCCTACAGGGAGTCGGATGAGCAGTTCTTC.

For this clone: The same CDR3 is also encoded by other DNA sequences in this sample. The chain recombines TRBV5-4 with TRBJ2-2, with D maybe TRBD2 (6 bases). This CDR3 has 13 amino acids. Germline CDR1 and CDR2: SGHNT and YYREEE (reference sequence). V was clipped by 2 bases and J by 7 bases, with 9 bases between them. In nucleotides, the CDR3 is TGTGCCAGCAGCTTATGGGGGGTCGGGGAGCTGTTTTTT. This gives the protein CASSLWGVGELFF.

V and J are TRBV29-1 and TRBJ1-1; tentative D call: TRBD1 (5 bases). The CDR3 extends over 14 amino acids. V lost 7 bases and J lost 5, with 20 bases in between. Looked up from germline, CDR1 is SQVTM and CDR2 is ANQGSEA. CDR3 residues: CSAISTAVGTEAFF. CDR3 DNA: TGCAGCGCCATATCGACAGCAGTGGGGACTGAAGCTTTCTTT.

This clone was seen a single time. This chain links TRBV4-2 with TRBJ2-3, with D possibly matching TRBD2 (6 bases). This CDR3 region has 16 residues. V shed 0 bases and J shed 4 bases, with 14 bases lying between them. Per germline, CDR1 LGHNA and CDR2 YNFKEQ. CDR3 sequence: CASSQDRDGGSDTQYF. Here the CDR3 DNA reads TGTGCCAGCAGCCAAGATCGCGACGGGGGTTCAGATACGCAGTATTTT.

This rearrangement joins TRBV18 to TRBJ1-4; a possible D gene is TRBD1 (6 bases). The V and J ends lost 6 bases and 5 bases respectively, with 13 bases between them. This CDR3 has 14 amino acids. Germline assignment: CDR1 KGHSH and CDR2 LQKENI. CDR3 region: CASSPGRGNEKLFF. Written as DNA, the CDR3 is TGTGCCAGCTCGCCAGGGAGGGGGAATGAAAAACTGTTTTTT.

This clone was seen only once. This chain connects TRBV4-3 to TRBJ1-1; no reliable D call. The CDR3 contains 14 residues. Per the germline V gene, CDR1 is LGHNA and CDR2 is YSLEER. V was pared by 2 bases and J by 1 base, with 8 bases between. The CDR3 reads CASSQPASNTEAFF. In nucleotides, the CDR3 is TGCGCCAGCAGCCAACCGGCCTCGAACACTGAAGCTTTCTTT.

The count of this clone is one. The chain has TRBV12-2 and TRBJ2-2. TRBV12-2 is labeled a pseudogene. This CDR3 contains 17 residues. CDR3 nucleotide sequence: TGTGCAAGTCGCTTAGTTCTGGGCAAGGGGGGCACCGGGGAGCTGTTTTTT. It is translated as CASRLVLGKGGTGELFF.

The CDR3 sequence: CASDRDNYGYTF. CDR3 nucleotide sequence: TGTGCCAGCGACAGGGATAACTATGGCTACACCTTC. The chain recombines TRBV7-9 with TRBJ1-2; 7 positions match TRBD1. The CDR3 consists of 12 residues. V lost 8 bases and J lost 1; bases outside the gene matches: 1. CDR1 and CDR2 (germline): SEHNR, FQNEAQ (reference sequence).

The chain is built from TRBV19 and TRBJ1-2, with 9 bases matching TRBD1. Germline CDR1 reads LNHDA; CDR2 reads SQIVND (reference sequence). The CDR3 length is 13 residues. J lost 5 bases, V lost 5 bases, and 3 bases had no gene match. The CDR3 DNA follows: TGTGCCAGTAGTCGGGGGACAGGGTATGGCTACACCTTC. Amino acid sequence: CASSRGTGYGYTF.

The rearrangement uses TRBV6-5 and TRBJ1-3; 9 bases are a match to TRBD1. Unmatched junction bases numbered 3, after V lost 10 bases and J lost 5 bases. Germline values: CDR1 MNHEY, CDR2 SVGAGI. This CDR3 region has 12 residues. The CDR3, as DNA: TGTGCCACCGGGACAGGGCGAAACACCATATATTTT. Protein: CATGTGRNTIYF.

The chain employs TRBV5-1 and TRBJ1-3; D gene ambiguous. V was clipped by 0 bases and J by 6 bases, with 7 bases between them. CDR1 and CDR2 (germline): SGHRS, YFSETQ. The CDR3 is 13 amino acids. CDR3 sequence: CASSLGHTNTIYF. The CDR3 DNA is TGCGCCAGCAGCTTGGGACACACAAACACCATATATTTT.

This clone was counted between two and nine times. J is TRBJ1-1 and V is TRBV12-3 or TRBV12-4; TRBD1 is a possible D gene (6 bases). This CDR3 has 13 amino acids. Trimming shortened V by 3 bases and J by 8 bases, and 13 bases separated the two germline ends. The CDR3 is CASSFPAGVEAFF. The CDR3 DNA is TGTGCCAGCAGTTTCCCCGCAGGGGTAGAAGCTTTCTTT.

The chain recombines TRBV6-5 with TRBJ1-1; 7 nucleotides match TRBD1. The CDR3 covers 14 residues. J gave up 5 bases and V 7 bases, and 10 bases lay outside the gene matches. The germline V gene encodes CDR1 MNHEY and CDR2 SVGAGI. This CDR3 is CASTPTGVDTEAFF. The CDR3 bases are TGTGCCAGCACCCCTACAGGGGTTGATACTGAAGCTTTCTTT.

Comments on this clone: An end of the junction does not agree with germline; a read error may underlie this. The J gene is TRBJ1-5, the V gene TRBV7-9; D perhaps matches TRBD1 (5 bases). Germline CDR1 reads SEHNR; CDR2 reads FQNEAQ (reference sequence). CDR3 length: 14 amino acids. The CDR3: CASSVAGRGQPQHF. The CDR3 coding sequence is TGTGCCAGCAGCGTAGCGGGGCGCGGGCAGCCCCAGCATTTT.

CDR3: CAISGGTGTGNYEQYF. For the CDR3, the DNA is TGTGCCATCAGTGGGGGAACCGGGACAGGGAACTACGAGCAGTACTTC. The chain employs TRBV10-3 and TRBJ2-7; 9 positions match TRBD1. CDR1 ENHRY and CDR2 SYGVKD come from the germline V gene. CDR3 length equals 16 residues. V gave up 4 bases and J gave up 3 bases; unmatched junction bases: 10.

The CDR3 region is CASSRSWTENYGYTF. As DNA, the CDR3 is TGTGCCAGCAGCCGCTCCTGGACAGAAAACTATGGCTACACCTTC. The chain recombines TRBV5-5 with TRBJ1-2; weak D call: TRBD1 (6 bases). The length of the CDR3 is 15 residues. Germline V gene data show CDR1 as SGHKS and CDR2 as YYEKEE (reference sequence). V gave up 4 bases and J gave up 2 bases, with 15 bases separating them.

The V gene is TRBV18, the J gene TRBJ1-3; D is ambiguous. The length of the CDR3 is 15 residues. Trimming left V 3 bases short and J 0 bases short, with 9 bases between. Germline assignment: CDR1 KGHSH and CDR2 LQKENI. This chain's CDR3 is CASSPRDTSGNTIYF. Here the CDR3 DNA reads TGTGCCAGCTCACCTAGGGATACCTCTGGAAACACCATATATTTT.

The rearrangement joins TRBV10-1 to TRBJ1-3; no definite D call. Looked up from germline, CDR1 is WNHNN and CDR2 is SYGVQD (reference sequence). CDR3 length: 14 residues. The V end was cut by 10 bases, the J end by 4 bases, with 17 bases between. DNA for the CDR3: TGCGCCACCCCTCCCCCTCTATGGGGAAACACCATATATTTT. Its protein is CATPPPLWGNTIYF.

This rearrangement joins TRBV5-8 to TRBJ1-4; D is uncertain. Germline V lookup: CDR1 SGHTS, CDR2 YDEGEE. The CDR3 is 11 amino acids. V was shortened by 3 bases and J by 13 bases, with 10 bases between the two germline ends. This chain's CDR3 is CASSWRELLFF. The CDR3 bases are TGTGCCAGCAGCTGGCGGGAGTTACTGTTTTTT.

The chain recombines TRBV5-1 with TRBJ2-1; 9 bases line up with TRBD2. J lost 3 bases, V lost 5 bases, and 6 bases had no gene match. Germline CDR1 reads SGHRS; CDR2 reads YFSETQ. There are 15 residues in the CDR3. DNA of the CDR3: TGCGCCAGCAGGGGCGGGGGGGCCGTCTACAATGAGCAGTTCTTC. Encoded protein: CASRGGGAVYNEQFF. The whole variable domain, filled in from reference TRBV5-1 and TRBJ2-1, reads KAGVTQTPRYLIKTRGQQVTLSCSPISGHRSVSWYQQTPGQGLQFLFEYFSETQRNKGNFPGRFSGRQFSNSRSEMNVSTLELGDSALYLCASRGGGAVYNEQFFGPGTRLTVL.

The rearrangement links TRBV28 to TRBJ1-1; perhaps TRBD1 as D (6 bases). Germline-derived CDR1 and CDR2 are MDHEN and SYDVKM. Trimming shortened V by 6 bases and J by 6 bases, and 14 bases separated the two germline ends. This CDR3 comprises 13 residues. DNA of the CDR3: TGTGCCAGCAGCCCGGACAGACCATCTGAAGCTTTCTTT. Amino acid sequence: CASSPDRPSEAFF. Full variable domain (outside the CDR3, taken from reference TRBV28 and TRBJ1-1): DVKVTQSSRYLVKRTGEKVFLECVQDMDHENMFWYRQDPGLGLRLIYFSYDVKMKEKGDIPEGYSVSREKKERFSLILESASTNQTSMYLCASSPDRPSEAFFGQGTRLTVV.

J is TRBJ2-3 and V is TRBV4-3, with 8 bases identical to TRBD1. The ends lost 3 bases at V and 0 bases at J; junction bases unmatched: 5. Germline V CDR1 and CDR2: LGHNA, YSLEER. The CDR3 runs to 16 residues. CDR3 region: CASSHSTGASTDTQYF. DNA for the CDR3: TGCGCCAGCAGCCACTCGACAGGGGCCAGCACAGATACGCAGTATTTT.

The rearrangement uses TRBV9 and TRBJ2-3; 10 positions agree with TRBD2. The germline V gene has CDR1 SGDLS and CDR2 YYNGEE. Losses at the gene ends were 4 bases for V and 2 bases for J; bases not matched to a gene: 10. There are 17 residues in the CDR3. The CDR3 loop is CASSRGSGGIYTDTQYF. CDR3 nucleotides: TGTGCCAGCAGCCGAGGTAGCGGGGGGATTTACACAGATACGCAGTATTTT.

This chain uses TRBV30 with TRBJ1-4; tentatively, D is TRBD1 (6 bases). V shed 1 base and J shed 4 bases, with 10 bases lying between them. This CDR3 has 14 residues. CDR1 and CDR2 from the germline V gene are GTSNPN and SVGIG (reference sequence). CDR3 nucleotides: TGTGCCTGGAGTGGGGGGGCCGATAATGAAAAACTGTTTTTT. Translated, it gives CAWSGGADNEKLFF.

This clone was seen just once. This chain joins TRBV5-4 and TRBJ1-4; no clear D gene. This CDR3 comprises 13 residues. Germline CDR1 is SGHNT and CDR2 is YYREEE (reference sequence). Trimming took 0 bases from V and 3 from J, leaving 3 bases between them. The CDR3 bases are TGTGCCAGCAGCTTGGGTGCTAATGAAAAACTGTTTTTT. It is translated as CASSLGANEKLFF.